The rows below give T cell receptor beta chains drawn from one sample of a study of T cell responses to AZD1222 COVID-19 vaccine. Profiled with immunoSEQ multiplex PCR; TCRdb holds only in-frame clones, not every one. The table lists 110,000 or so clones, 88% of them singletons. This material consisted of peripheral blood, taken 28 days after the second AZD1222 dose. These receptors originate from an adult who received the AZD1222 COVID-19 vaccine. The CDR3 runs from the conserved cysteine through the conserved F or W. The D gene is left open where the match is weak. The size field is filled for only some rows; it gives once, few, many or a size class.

CSVDSARGDSKGITEAFF | TGCAGCGTCGATTCGGCCAGGGGAGATTCAAAAGGGATCACTGAAGCTTTCTTT | TRBJ1-1 | - | - | TRBV29-1
CASTHSGLGIEQYF | TGTGCCAGCACTCACTCGGGACTAGGAATCGAGCAGTACTTC | TRBJ2-7 | - | TRBD2 | TRBV7-8
CASSRGLAGGSPETTDTQYF | TGTGCCAGCAGCCGGGGTTTAGCGGGAGGATCGCCCGAGACCACAGATACGCAGTATTTT | TRBJ2-3 | - | TRBD2 | TRBV5-4
CASSRRFSSAETQYF | TGTGCCAGCAGCCGAAGGTTCTCCTCCGCAGAGACCCAGTACTTC | TRBJ2-5 | - | - | TRBV6-5
CASSDPRTAPINYGYTF | TGTGCCAGCAGTGACCCCCGGACAGCACCTATTAACTATGGCTACACCTTC | TRBJ1-2 | once | - | TRBV2
CATSGDLTGSYNEQFF | TGTGCCACCAGCGGAGATCTGACAGGCTCCTACAATGAGCAGTTCTTC | TRBJ2-1 | - | - | TRBV15
CASSLALGTEAFF | TGTGCCAGCAGCTTAGCTTTGGGCACTGAAGCTTTCTTT | TRBJ1-1 | - | - | TRBV7-2
CASSLVAGQYNEQFF | TGCGCCAGCAGCTTGGTGGCGGGTCAATACAATGAGCAGTTCTTC | TRBJ2-1 | - | - | TRBV5-1
CASSGTGTALSWGYTF | TGCGCCAGCAGCGGAACCGGGACCGCGTTATCTTGGGGCTACACCTTC | TRBJ1-2 | - | - | TRBV5-1
CATSRESGRVEQYF | TGTGCCACCAGCAGAGAGAGCGGACGAGTAGAGCAGTACTTC | TRBJ2-7 | - | - | TRBV15
CASSWVAGTYEQYF | TGCGCCAGCTCCTGGGTAGCGGGCACCTACGAGCAGTACTTC | TRBJ2-7 | few | TRBD2 | TRBV5-1
CASSRAGARDQPQHF | TGTGCCAGCTCACGAGCAGGGGCACGGGATCAGCCCCAGCATTTT | TRBJ1-5 | - | - | TRBV18
CSVEVVGTQETQYF | TGCAGCGTTGAAGTGGTTGGCACCCAAGAGACCCAGTACTTC | TRBJ2-5 | - | - | TRBV29-1
CASSLDGGTYNSPLHF | TGTGCCAGCAGCTTAGACGGAGGGACCTATAATTCACCCCTCCACTTT | TRBJ1-6 | - | - | TRBV7-2
CASSFMSGGPYEQFF | TGTGCCAGCAGTTTTATGTCGGGAGGGCCTTATGAGCAGTTCTTC | TRBJ2-1 | - | TRBD2 | TRBV28
CASSPGQGRETQYF | TGTGCCAGCAGCCCAGGACAGGGGAGAGAGACCCAGTACTTC | TRBJ2-5 | - | TRBD1 | TRBV5-5
CASSPGQGASRGPQHF | TGTGCCAGCTCACCGGGACAGGGGGCGTCGAGAGGGCCCCAGCATTTT | TRBJ1-5 | once | TRBD1 | TRBV18
CASRGQGAVYEQYF | TGTGCCAGCAGGGGACAGGGGGCGGTCTACGAGCAGTACTTC | TRBJ2-7 | - | TRBD1 | TRBV6-5
CASSFLLGRWGEQYF | TGTGCCAGCAGTTTCCTATTAGGTCGTTGGGGCGAGCAGTACTTC | TRBJ2-7 | - | - | TRBV28
CTEGDGYTF | TGCACGGAGGGGGATGGCTACACCTTC | TRBJ1-2 | - | - | TRBV29-1
CASSFGTGRDTDTQYF | TGTGCCAGCAGCTTTGGGACGGGACGGGACACAGATACGCAGTATTTT | TRBJ2-3 | many | - | TRBV7-9
CASSLAGRGEQFF | TGTGCCAGCAGCTTAGCGGGAAGAGGTGAGCAGTTCTTC | TRBJ2-1 | once | - | TRBV7-8
CASSPLSGSSYNEQFF | TGTGCCAGCAGTCCACTTAGCGGGAGCTCCTACAATGAGCAGTTCTTC | TRBJ2-1 | once | TRBD2 | TRBV28
CASSFGGRANYEQYF | TGTGCCAGCAGTTTTGGCGGGAGGGCCAATTACGAGCAGTACTTC | TRBJ2-7 | - | TRBD2 | TRBV27
CASSVAVSGNTIYF | TGTGCCAGCAGCGTAGCGGTCTCTGGAAACACCATATATTTT | TRBJ1-3 | - | - | TRBV9
CSVDRGNTIYF | TGCAGCGTTGATCGGGGAAACACCATATATTTT | TRBJ1-3 | - | - | TRBV29-1
CASRSGDNEQFF | TGCGCCAGCAGGTCAGGGGACAATGAGCAGTTCTTC | TRBJ2-1 | few | - | TRBV5-1
CSASNDLYEQYF | TGCAGTGCTAGTAACGACCTCTACGAGCAGTACTTC | TRBJ2-7 | - | - | TRBV20-1
CASSEKRGQRNQPQHF | TGTGCCAGCAGTGAAAAGAGGGGACAGCGCAATCAGCCCCAGCATTTT | TRBJ1-5 | - | TRBD1 | TRBV2
CASSRRDGGEQYF | TGCGCCAGCAGTCGCAGGGATGGCGGGGAGCAGTACTTC | TRBJ2-7 | - | - | TRBV4-1
CASSSLAGGYNEQFF | TGTGCCAGCAGCTCCTTAGCGGGGGGCTACAATGAGCAGTTCTTC | TRBJ2-1 | - | TRBD2 | TRBV11-2
CASSFSSTDTQYF | TGTGCCAGCAGCTTTTCTAGCACAGATACGCAGTATTTT | TRBJ2-3 | - | - | TRBV5-6
CASSLAGGPYNEQFF | TGTGCCAGCAGCTTAGCGGGAGGGCCCTACAATGAGCAGTTCTTC | TRBJ2-1 | - | TRBD2 | TRBV7-2
CAISESASLNQPQHF | TGTGCCATCAGTGAGTCGGCCAGTCTCAATCAGCCCCAGCATTTT | TRBJ1-5 | - | - | TRBV10-3
CASSFKETQYF | TGCGCCAGCAGCTTCAAAGAGACCCAGTACTTC | TRBJ2-5 | - | - | TRBV5-1
CAIDRGRRQPQHF | TGTGCCATAGACAGGGGGCGCAGGCAGCCCCAGCATTTT | TRBJ1-5 | - | TRBD1 | TRBV10-3
CASRTAGAQETQYF | TGCGCCAGCAGGACGGCAGGGGCGCAAGAGACCCAGTACTTC | TRBJ2-5 | few | - | TRBV4-1
CASSSNRDSTSDTQYF | TGTGCCAGCAGCTCAAACCGGGACAGCACATCAGATACGCAGTATTTT | TRBJ2-3 | - | TRBD1 | TRBV5-4
CASSLNPWEQFF | TGTGCCAGCAGCCTCAACCCCTGGGAGCAGTTCTTC | TRBJ2-1 | - | - | TRBV7-9
CASSTTPIAGEPGELFF | TGTGCCAGCAGTACGACCCCCATTGCGGGGGAGCCCGGGGAGCTGTTTTTT | TRBJ2-2 | - | TRBD2 | TRBV28
CASSLGYTDTQYF | TGTGCCAGCAGCTTAGGGTATACAGATACGCAGTATTTT | TRBJ2-3 | - | - | TRBV11-2
CASYTFGGGSGRAGYTF | - | TRBJ1-2 | - | - | TRBV27
CAWSGQGNQPQHF | TGTGCCTGGAGCGGACAGGGCAATCAGCCCCAGCATTTT | TRBJ1-5 | - | TRBD1 | TRBV30
CAWSFRANEKLFF | TGTGCCTGGAGTTTCAGGGCGAATGAAAAACTGTTTTTT | TRBJ1-4 | once | - | TRBV30
CASSRPNQPQHF | TGTGCCAGCAGTCGCCCTAATCAGCCCCAGCATTTT | TRBJ1-5 | - | - | TRBV6-5
CASSLGGSNQPQHF | TGTGCCAGCAGTTTAGGGGGTAGCAATCAGCCCCAGCATTTT | TRBJ1-5 | - | - | TRBV27
CASSWEFVARNYGYTF | TGTGCCAGCAGCTGGGAGTTTGTGGCTCGGAACTATGGCTACACCTTC | TRBJ1-2 | - | - | TRBV7-3
CASRIDYEQYF | TGTGCCAGCCGTATAGACTACGAGCAGTACTTC | TRBJ2-7 | - | - | TRBV6-5
CASGRGQGAEKLFF | TGTGCCAGCGGGCGGGGACAGGGGGCGGAAAAACTGTTTTTT | TRBJ1-4 | - | TRBD1 | TRBV6-5
CASSSGVHGYTF | TGTGCCAGCAGTTCCGGGGTCCATGGCTACACCTTC | TRBJ1-2 | - | - | TRBV6-5